Presented here are 27 T cell receptor beta chains from one specimen sequenced in a study of long-term antiretroviral therapy in people with HIV. The assay used was immunoSEQ (version v3.0), run at survey level. Clones were read by immunoSEQ multiplex PCR, and TCRdb kept only the in-frame ones, dropping some. The sample consists of fewer than 35,000 clones, about 85% of them appearing once. The source was unsorted PBMCs, collected 3 years after starting antiretroviral therapy. Every receptor here comes from a man between 35 and 55 years old with HIV.

This clone was counted between two and nine times. The genes are TRBV20-1 and TRBJ1-1; D is unresolved. CDR1 is DFQATT, CDR2 SNEGSKA, per germline (reference sequence). The CDR3 covers 11 residues. V lost 8 bases and J 0 bases, leaving 7 bases between the germline ends. The chain's CDR3 is CSMMLNTEAFF. The CDR3 DNA follows: TGCAGTATGATGCTGAACACTGAAGCTTTCTTT.

The chain couples TRBV10-3 to TRBJ1-6; TRBD1 aligns across 7 bases. Germline lookup yields CDR1 ENHRY and CDR2 SYGVKD. V dropped 11 bases and J dropped 8; count of bases not matched to a gene: 9. The CDR3 contains 13 residues. The CDR3 sequence is CAVQTGTHSPLHF. The CDR3 DNA reads TGTGCCGTTCAGACAGGGACCCATTCACCCCTCCACTTT.

This clone was seen once. The chain combines TRBV19 with TRBJ1-1; D remains ambiguous. Trimming removed 1 base from V and 0 bases from J, with 9 bases in between. The CDR3 spans 15 residues. Germline-derived CDR1 and CDR2 are LNHDA and SQIVND (reference sequence). CDR3 nucleotides: TGTGCCAGTAGTATAGGACGGATAATGAACACTGAAGCTTTCTTT. This codes for CASSIGRIMNTEAFF. Full variable domain (outside the CDR3, taken from reference TRBV19 and TRBJ1-1): DGGITQSPKYLFRKEGQNVTLSCEQNLNHDAMYWYRQDPGQGLRLIYYSQIVNDFQKGDIAEGYSVSREKKESFPLTVTSAQKNPTAFYLCASSIGRIMNTEAFFGQGTRLTVV.

The genes are TRBV4-1 and TRBJ2-7; possibly TRBD1 for D (5 bases). Trimming took 0 bases from V and 0 from J, leaving 21 bases between them. Germline CDR1 MGHRA, CDR2 YSYEKL. The CDR3 sequence is 19 residues long. CDR3 amino acids: CASSQDALKVGPYSYEQYF. The CDR3 coding sequence is TGCGCCAGCAGCCAAGATGCGTTGAAAGTGGGGCCCTACTCCTACGAGCAGTACTTC.

V is TRBV13 and J is TRBJ2-7, with 9 bases identical to TRBD1. V lost 5 bases, J lost 7 bases, and 9 bases stayed unmatched. Germline lookup yields CDR1 PRHDT and CDR2 FYEKMQ (reference sequence). This CDR3 has 14 amino acids. The CDR3 sequence is CASSTWDRVSEQYF. CDR3 in DNA: TGTGCCAGCAGCACGTGGGACAGGGTATCGGAGCAGTACTTC.

V is TRBV5-5 and J is TRBJ1-2; TRBD1 is a possible D gene (5 bases). The CDR3 consists of 14 residues. Germline CDR1 is SGHKS and CDR2 is YYEKEE (reference sequence). V was pared by 4 bases and J by 2 bases, with 12 bases between. CDR3 DNA: TGTGCCAGCAGCGGGGAGAGGGGCAACTATGGCTACACCTTC. Translation: CASSGERGNYGYTF.

This clone was seen only once. This chain connects TRBV6-1 to TRBJ1-1, with 8 positions matching TRBD1. This CDR3 region has 13 residues. CDR1 is MNHNS and CDR2 is SASEGT in the germline V gene. V lost 8 bases, J lost 3 bases, and 5 bases stayed unmatched. CDR3 bases: TGTGCCAGCCGCAGGGGGCCGGACACTGAAGCTTTCTTT. Its protein product is CASRRGPDTEAFF.

This chain uses TRBV4-1 with TRBJ1-3, with TRBD1 matching 10 bases. Germline-derived CDR1 and CDR2 are MGHRA and YSYEKL. CDR3 size: 19 residues. The junction had 12 bases not matched to a gene; V was cut back by 4 bases and J by 0 bases. CDR3 in DNA: TGCGCCAGCAGCCCCACCCCGGGGACAGGGGCTCCCTCTGGAAACACCATATATTTT. Encoded protein: CASSPTPGTGAPSGNTIYF.

The chain couples TRBV6-5 to TRBJ2-2; 10 bases are shared with TRBD1. V shed 2 bases and J 7 bases; nucleotides not matched to a gene: 7. CDR1 and CDR2 from the germline V gene are MNHEY and SVGAGI. This CDR3 is 16 amino acids long. The CDR3 is CASSYTIGTGVGELFF. DNA for the CDR3: TGTGCCAGCAGTTACACAATAGGGACAGGGGTCGGGGAGCTGTTTTTT.

The chain is built from TRBV5-5 and TRBJ2-7; a weak D match, TRBD1 (5 bases). The CDR3 runs 14 residues. The V end was cut by 0 bases, the J end by 0 bases, with 7 bases between. Germline CDR1 reads SGHKS; CDR2 reads YYEKEE (reference sequence). CDR3 protein: CASSLVQGSYEQYF. The DNA of the CDR3 is TGTGCCAGCAGCTTGGTCCAGGGCTCCTACGAGCAGTACTTC.

V usage is TRBV28 and J usage is TRBJ1-5, with D perhaps TRBD1 (6 bases). Deletions cut 4 bases from V and 1 base from J, with 17 bases between. CDR3 length: 17 residues. From germline, CDR1 is MDHEN and CDR2 SYDVKM. For the CDR3, the DNA is TGTGCCAGCAGTTCTAGCACAGGGTTCGGGAGCAATCAGCCCCAGCATTTT. The encoded protein is CASSSSTGFGSNQPQHF. The full variable domain, in which reference TRBV28 and TRBJ1-5 provide the parts outside the CDR3, is DVKVTQSSRYLVKRTGEKVFLECVQDMDHENMFWYRQDPGLGLRLIYFSYDVKMKEKGDIPEGYSVSREKKERFSLILESASTNQTSMYLCASSSSTGFGSNQPQHFGDGTRLSIL.

The chain has TRBV25-1 and TRBJ2-3, with 13 bases that match TRBD2. Germline CDR1 reads MGHDK; CDR2 reads SYGVNS. V shed 1 base and J 4 bases; nucleotides not matched to a gene: 5. CDR3 length: 17 amino acids. The chain's CDR3 is CASSELSGLAGADTQYF. DNA of the CDR3: TGTGCCAGCAGTGAATTGAGTGGACTAGCGGGGGCAGATACGCAGTATTTT.

J is TRBJ2-1 and V is TRBV5-1; D gene unclear. The CDR3 runs 14 residues. Deletions cut 0 bases from V and 6 bases from J, with 10 bases between. Germline assignment: CDR1 SGHRS and CDR2 YFSETQ. This chain's CDR3 is CASSLAEQFNEQFF. CDR3 DNA sequence: TGCGCCAGCAGCTTGGCCGAACAATTCAATGAGCAGTTCTTC.

The chain employs TRBV29-1 and TRBJ2-1, with D perhaps TRBD2 (7 bases). V was cut by 2 bases and J by 4 bases, with 18 bases left in between. This CDR3 contains 16 residues. The germline CDR1 and CDR2 sequences are SQVTM and ANQGSEA. CDR3 in DNA: TGCAGCGTTGAATGGGGGGGGGCGGATAGATACAATGAGCAGTTCTTC. This encodes CSVEWGGADRYNEQFF.

This chain uses TRBV29-1 with TRBJ2-7; TRBD2 aligns across 8 bases. The germline CDR1 and CDR2 sequences are SQVTM and ANQGSEA. With 7 bases clipped from V and 6 bases from J, the junction kept 5 bases outside the gene matches. This CDR3 has 11 residues. The CDR3 sequence: CSATGGFEQYF. The CDR3 coding sequence is TGCAGCGCTACGGGGGGGTTCGAGCAGTACTTC.

This sequence joins TRBV29-1 and TRBJ1-2; the D gene is possibly TRBD1 (6 bases). This CDR3 has 14 amino acids. From germline, CDR1 is SQVTM and CDR2 ANQGSEA. Trimming cost V 4 bases and J 6 bases, with 18 bases left between them. The CDR3 loop reads CSVGWGGAEHGYTF. The DNA of the CDR3 is TGCAGCGTTGGATGGGGGGGCGCGGAGCATGGCTACACCTTC.

This clone appeared once. V usage is TRBV13 and J usage is TRBJ2-7, with D unresolved. The CDR3 is made up of 12 amino acids. Per the germline V gene, CDR1 is PRHDT and CDR2 is FYEKMQ (reference sequence). Trimming left V 5 bases short and J 5 bases short, with 10 bases between. The CDR3 DNA is TGTGCCAGCAGCCTTACCAGGAACGAGCAGTACTTC. This gives the protein CASSLTRNEQYF.

This chain joins TRBV4-1 and TRBJ2-1, with a tentative D call TRBD2 (6 bases). Germline V gene lookup returns CDR1 MGHRA and CDR2 YSYEKL. The V gene lost 0 bases and the J gene lost 0 bases, with 12 bases spanning the gap. The CDR3 is 17 residues long. For the CDR3, the DNA is TGCGCCAGCAGCCAAGATACTAGCCGGAGCTCCTACAATGAGCAGTTCTTC. Translating it yields CASSQDTSRSSYNEQFF.

This clone has a single count. The chain is built from TRBV5-1 and TRBJ1-6; D remains ambiguous. This CDR3 comprises 16 residues. The germline V and J ends were trimmed by 1 base and 5 bases, with 13 bases remaining between them. Germline V gene sequence: CDR1 SGHRS, CDR2 YFSETQ. CDR3 in DNA: TGCGCCAGCAGCTTGCTGGGTGTACAGAATAATTCACCCCTCCACTTT. Translating it yields CASSLLGVQNNSPLHF.

V is TRBV29-1 and J is TRBJ2-7; the D gene is possibly TRBD2 (5 bases). The CDR3 has 13 amino acids. V was trimmed by 4 bases and J by 2 bases, leaving 12 bases between them. CDR1 and CDR2 from the germline V gene are SQVTM and ANQGSEA. The CDR3 bases are TGCAGCGTTGGGGAGCCAGGCCCCTACGAGCAGTACTTC. This encodes CSVGEPGPYEQYF.

This clone was picked up a small number of times. This rearrangement joins TRBV12-5 to TRBJ2-7; unclear D gene. Germline CDR1 is LGHNT and CDR2 is FRNRAP. CDR3 length: 11 amino acids. Trimming removed 7 bases at V and 2 bases at J, with 6 bases between. The CDR3, as DNA: TGTGCTAGTGCCGTAACCTACGAGCAGTACTTC. This gives the protein CASAVTYEQYF.

This clone was detected only once. J is TRBJ2-7 and V is TRBV7-8, with a weak D call TRBD1 (6 bases). Trimming took 5 bases from V and 4 from J, leaving 18 bases between them. The V gene's germline CDR1 is SGHVS and CDR2 FQNEAQ. This CDR3 has 15 residues. The CDR3, as DNA: TGTGCCAGCAGCGCCACAGGGTTCGCCTCTTACGAGCAGTACTTC. It translates to CASSATGFASYEQYF.

This chain connects TRBV2 to TRBJ2-1; 10 bases fit TRBD2. Germline CDR1 is SNHLY and CDR2 is FYNNEI. CDR3 length equals 16 residues. Trimming removed 6 bases from V and 8 bases from J; junction bases left unmatched: 13. The CDR3 reads CASRGGTSVQRDEQFF. In DNA, the CDR3 is TGTGCCAGCAGGGGAGGGACTAGCGTACAACGCGATGAGCAGTTCTTC. Supplemented by reference TRBV2 and TRBJ2-1, the full variable domain reads EPEVTQTPSHQVTQMGQEVILRCVPISNHLYFYWYRQILGQKVEFLVSFYNNEISEKSEIFDDQFSVERPDGSNFTLKIRSTKLEDSAMYFCASRGGTSVQRDEQFFGPGTRLTVL.

This chain links TRBV5-8 with TRBJ1-5, with TRBD1 matching over 7 bases. V trimming: 4 bases; J trimming: 3 bases; junction bases outside the gene matches: 7. The length of the CDR3 is 15 residues. The germline V gene encodes CDR1 SGHTS and CDR2 YDEGEE. The CDR3 DNA is TGTGCCAGCAGCCTAACAGGGGAACCCAATCAGCCCCAGCATTTT. It encodes CASSLTGEPNQPQHF. The full variable domain, completed using reference TRBV5-8 and TRBJ1-5, is EAGVTQSPTHLIKTRGQQATLRCSPISGHTSVYWYQQALGLGLQFLLWYDEGEERNRGNFPPRFSGRQFPNYSSELNVNALELEDSALYLCASSLTGEPNQPQHFGDGTRLSIL.

The chain carries TRBV6-1 and TRBJ2-3; 9 bases line up with TRBD2. CDR1 is MNHNS and CDR2 is SASEGT in the germline V gene. Losses at the gene ends were 3 bases for V and 2 bases for J; bases not matched to a gene: 6. This CDR3 contains 16 residues. This chain's CDR3 is CASSDLAGVTTDTQYF. For the CDR3, the DNA is TGTGCCAGCAGTGATTTAGCGGGGGTCACCACAGATACGCAGTATTTT.

The rearrangement uses TRBV19 and TRBJ1-1; D possibly corresponds to TRBD1 (5 bases). The CDR3 extends over 17 amino acids. Germline V gene data show CDR1 as LNHDA and CDR2 as SQIVND (reference sequence). V was trimmed by 3 bases and J by 4 bases, leaving 21 bases between them. The CDR3 here is CASSIKGPLWGGTEAFF. The CDR3 bases are TGTGCCAGTAGTATTAAGGGACCCCTCTGGGGTGGCACTGAAGCTTTCTTT. The whole variable domain, filled in from reference TRBV19 and TRBJ1-1, reads DGGITQSPKYLFRKEGQNVTLSCEQNLNHDAMYWYRQDPGQGLRLIYYSQIVNDFQKGDIAEGYSVSREKKESFPLTVTSAQKNPTAFYLCASSIKGPLWGGTEAFFGQGTRLTVV.

CDR3: CASGQSIPPEAFF. The CDR3 nucleotides read TGTGCCAGCGGACAGAGTATCCCACCTGAAGCTTTCTTT. This chain connects TRBV6-1 to TRBJ1-1; D is perhaps TRBD1 (6 bases). V gave up 8 bases and J gave up 6 bases, with 16 bases separating them. CDR1 is MNHNS and CDR2 is SASEGT in the germline V gene. This CDR3 is 13 amino acids long.